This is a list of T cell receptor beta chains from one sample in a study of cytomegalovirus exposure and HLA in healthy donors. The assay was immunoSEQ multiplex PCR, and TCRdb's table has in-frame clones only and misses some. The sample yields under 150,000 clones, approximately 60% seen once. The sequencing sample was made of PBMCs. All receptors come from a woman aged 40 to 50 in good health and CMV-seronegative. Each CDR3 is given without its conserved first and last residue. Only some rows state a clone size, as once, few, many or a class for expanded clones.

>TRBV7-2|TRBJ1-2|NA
ASSSQGQIYYGYT
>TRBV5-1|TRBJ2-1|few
ASSSLDYNEQF
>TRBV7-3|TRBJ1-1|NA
ASSVTPTAEAF
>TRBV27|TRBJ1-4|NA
ASSFEPPGQGREKLF
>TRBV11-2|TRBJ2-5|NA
ASSLVTGGQETQY
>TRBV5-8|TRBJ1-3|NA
ASSRGQFSGNTIY
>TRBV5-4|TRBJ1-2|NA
ASSIEGGRGYT
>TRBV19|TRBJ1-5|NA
ASSRDRAIYQPQH
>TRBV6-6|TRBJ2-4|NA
ASSPGGWGKNIQY
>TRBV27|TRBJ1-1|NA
ASSYARAGVNTEAF
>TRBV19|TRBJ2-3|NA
ASSISDAADTQY
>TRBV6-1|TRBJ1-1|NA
ASRGQTINTEAF
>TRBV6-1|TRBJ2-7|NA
ASSVFPASDRGYEQY
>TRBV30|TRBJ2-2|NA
ACQDSGNTGELF
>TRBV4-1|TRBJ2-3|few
ASSRIPGQGVDTQY
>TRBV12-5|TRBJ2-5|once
ASGSRGFQETQY
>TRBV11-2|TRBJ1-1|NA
ASSFDRGSEAF
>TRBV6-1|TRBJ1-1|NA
ASTGTGGNTEAF
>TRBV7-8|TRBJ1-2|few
ASSPFEDGRVHDGYT
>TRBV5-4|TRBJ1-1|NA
ASSSRDRGRRGVSEAF
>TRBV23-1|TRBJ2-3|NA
ASSQPHITGIIIDTQY
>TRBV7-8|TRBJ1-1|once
ASSSQGRGNTEAF
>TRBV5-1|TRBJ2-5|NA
ASSLAGGRETQY
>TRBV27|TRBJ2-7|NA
ASSLHRVVDEQY
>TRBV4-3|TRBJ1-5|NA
ASSQDMSSNQPQH
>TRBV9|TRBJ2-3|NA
ASSIQGGTDTQY
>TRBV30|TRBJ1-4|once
AWSVQSLSWGEYEKLF
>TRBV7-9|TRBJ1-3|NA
ASSLEWPGNTIY
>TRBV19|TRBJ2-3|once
ASSMRTSGGTDTQY
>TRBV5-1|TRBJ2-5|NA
ASSLAPQGTQETQY
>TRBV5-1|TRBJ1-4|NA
ASRRPGQNEKLF
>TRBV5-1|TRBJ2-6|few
ASSLRQGGGSGANVLT
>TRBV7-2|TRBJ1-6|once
ASRSGTGGSPLH
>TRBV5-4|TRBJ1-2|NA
ASSTEGRTNGYT
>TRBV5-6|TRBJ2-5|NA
ASSTGTVQETQY
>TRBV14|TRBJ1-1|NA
ASSQLGATEAF
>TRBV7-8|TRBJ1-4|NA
ASSATGNEKLF
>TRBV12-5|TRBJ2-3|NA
ASGLVLGTSTDTQY
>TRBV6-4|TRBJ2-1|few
ASSESSGSYNEQF
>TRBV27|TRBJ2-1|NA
ASSQTSGGRLSYNEQF
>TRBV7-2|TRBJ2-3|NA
ASSFGGGSSGGALDTQY
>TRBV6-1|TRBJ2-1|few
ASSERREAYNEQF
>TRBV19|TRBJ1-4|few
ASSRTGGEKLF
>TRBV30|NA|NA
AWSVHPHYGFEQY
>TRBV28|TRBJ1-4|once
ASRFLNEKLF
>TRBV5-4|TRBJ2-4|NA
AAGMGNIQY
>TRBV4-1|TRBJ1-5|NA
ASSPQENSNQPQH
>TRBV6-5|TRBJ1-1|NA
ASSFRRANTEAF
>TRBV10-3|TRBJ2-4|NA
AISVGQGNIQY
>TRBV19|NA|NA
ASSIDASSNYEQY
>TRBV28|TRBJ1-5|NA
ASSFRPTGATNQPQH
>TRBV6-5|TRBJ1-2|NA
ASSYSKGTGHYGYT